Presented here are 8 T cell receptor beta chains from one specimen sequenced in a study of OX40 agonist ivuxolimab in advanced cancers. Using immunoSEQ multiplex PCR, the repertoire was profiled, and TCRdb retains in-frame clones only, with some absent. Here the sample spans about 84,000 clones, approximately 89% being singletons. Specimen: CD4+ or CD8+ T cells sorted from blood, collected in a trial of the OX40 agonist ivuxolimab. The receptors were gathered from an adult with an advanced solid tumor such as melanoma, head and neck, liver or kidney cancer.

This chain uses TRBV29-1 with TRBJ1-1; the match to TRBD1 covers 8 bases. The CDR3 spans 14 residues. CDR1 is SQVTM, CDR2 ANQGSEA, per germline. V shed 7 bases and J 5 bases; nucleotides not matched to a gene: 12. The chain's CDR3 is CSGGGRQGKTEAFF. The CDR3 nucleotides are TGCAGCGGAGGAGGTCGACAGGGGAAGACTGAAGCTTTCTTT.

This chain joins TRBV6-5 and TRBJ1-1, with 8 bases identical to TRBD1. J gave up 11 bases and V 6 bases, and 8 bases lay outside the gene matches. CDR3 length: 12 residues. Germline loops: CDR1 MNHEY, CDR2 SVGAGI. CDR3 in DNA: TGTGCCAGCAGGCTACCGACAGGGGAGGCTTTCTTT. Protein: CASRLPTGEAFF.

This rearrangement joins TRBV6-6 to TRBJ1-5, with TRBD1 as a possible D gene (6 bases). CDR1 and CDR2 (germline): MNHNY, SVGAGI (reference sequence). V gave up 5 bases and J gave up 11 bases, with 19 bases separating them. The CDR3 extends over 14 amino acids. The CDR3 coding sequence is TGTGCCAGCAGTAAGACAGGCCAGCTTGGGGCCCAGCATTTT. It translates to CASSKTGQLGAQHF.

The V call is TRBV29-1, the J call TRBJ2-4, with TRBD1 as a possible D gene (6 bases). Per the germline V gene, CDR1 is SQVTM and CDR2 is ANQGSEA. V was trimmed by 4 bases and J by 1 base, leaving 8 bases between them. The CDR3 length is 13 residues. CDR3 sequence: CSVGDRAKNIQYF. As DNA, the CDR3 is TGCAGCGTTGGAGACAGGGCCAAAAACATTCAGTACTTC.

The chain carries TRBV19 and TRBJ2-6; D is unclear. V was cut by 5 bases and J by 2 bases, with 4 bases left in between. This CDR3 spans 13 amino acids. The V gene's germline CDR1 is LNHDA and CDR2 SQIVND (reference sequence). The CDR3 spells CASSSTGANVLTF. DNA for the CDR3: TGTGCCAGTAGTTCGACTGGGGCCAACGTCCTGACTTTC.

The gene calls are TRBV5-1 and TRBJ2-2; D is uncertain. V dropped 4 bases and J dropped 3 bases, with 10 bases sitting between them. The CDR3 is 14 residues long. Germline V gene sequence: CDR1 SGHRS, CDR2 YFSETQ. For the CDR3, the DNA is TGCGCCAGCAGCCAAAGAATAGACACCGGGGAGCTGTTTTTT. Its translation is CASSQRIDTGELFF.

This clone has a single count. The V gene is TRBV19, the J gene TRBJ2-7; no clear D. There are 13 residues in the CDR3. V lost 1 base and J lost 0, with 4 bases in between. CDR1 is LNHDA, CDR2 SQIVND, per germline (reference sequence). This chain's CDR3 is CASSIANSYEQYF. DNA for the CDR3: TGTGCCAGTAGTATAGCCAACTCCTACGAGCAGTACTTC.

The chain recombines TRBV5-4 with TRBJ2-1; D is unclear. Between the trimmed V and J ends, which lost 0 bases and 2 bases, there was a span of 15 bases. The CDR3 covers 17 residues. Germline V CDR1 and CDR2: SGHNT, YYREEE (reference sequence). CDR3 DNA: TGTGCCAGCAGCTTGGATCCCGCAGGCCTACCCTACAATGAGCAGTTCTTC. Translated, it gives CASSLDPAGLPYNEQFF.